This T cell receptor beta chain came from a study of early T cells in non-severe SARS-CoV-2 infection. Whole-study context: Unsorted whole blood bulk RNA was sequenced, with unpaired chains.

In the case of this clonotype: Its antigen remains unknown.

This CDR3 is 15 amino acids long. CDR1 is MNHEY, CDR2 SVGEGT, per germline. Between the trimmed V and J ends, which lost 7 bases and 4 bases, there was a span of 17 bases. Unique molecular identifiers were attached to individual cDNA molecules. TCRdb reanalysed the 5' RACE reads using MiXCR and keeps one entry per CDR3 protein. Of under 25,000 distinct CDR3 sequences in the sample, approximately 5% are singletons; the top ten hold about 4.5%. Study-wide results and caveats: Private and CD4 specificities were missed by VDJdb matching, which favored anti-spike CD8 responses.

Material for sequencing was whole blood. The chain couples TRBV6-2 or TRBV6-3 to TRBJ1-5, with D perhaps matching TRBD1 (6 bases). The TCR comes from an adult who was a healthcare worker with PCR-confirmed SARS-CoV-2 infection or an uninfected control (not recorded which). The DNA for the CDR3 is TGTGCCAGCACATACAGGGCGTTGGGTAATCAGCCCCAGCATTTT. It yields the protein CASTYRALGNQPQHF.